The 3 T cell receptor beta chains presented below share a single source sample, sequenced in a study of T cells in localized non-small cell lung cancer. TCRdb's copy holds only in-frame clones and misses some; the assay was immunoSEQ multiplex PCR. The data contain around 140,000 clones, 89% of them singletons. Sequencing was performed on peripheral blood, taken before any cancer treatment. These receptors came from a female donor aged 60 or older with stage I lung adenocarcinoma.

The chain uses TRBV7-9 and TRBJ2-5; 10 bases match TRBD2. Trimming at V came to 2 bases and at J to 5 bases, leaving 5 bases not matched to a gene. Germline loops: CDR1 SEHNR, CDR2 FQNEAQ (reference sequence). The CDR3 is 15 residues long. The CDR3 protein is CASSLRGLAPETQYF. The CDR3 region has the DNA TGTGCCAGCAGCTTACGGGGACTAGCGCCGGAGACCCAGTACTTC.

The chain links TRBV6-6 to TRBJ2-1, with 9 bases fitting TRBD2. Germline V gives CDR1 MNHNY, CDR2 SVGAGI (reference sequence). The CDR3 runs to 12 residues. V shed 3 bases and J 13 bases; nucleotides not matched to a gene: 4. The CDR3 DNA reads TGTGCCAGCAGTTATGGCGGGAGGGACCAGTTCTTC. It translates to CASSYGGRDQFF.

The genes are TRBV5-1 and TRBJ2-1; D tentatively fits TRBD1 or TRBD2 (5 bases each). CDR1 and CDR2 from the germline V gene are SGHRS and YFSETQ. The CDR3 consists of 17 residues. The V and J ends lost 4 bases and 0 bases respectively, with 17 bases between them. In DNA, the CDR3 is TGCGCCAGCAGCGCGTGGGGCGGGCAAAGCTCCTACAATGAGCAGTTCTTC. It codes for CASSAWGGQSSYNEQFF.